This entry is about one T cell receptor beta chain. The data originate from a study of cytomegalovirus exposure and HLA in healthy donors. The table came from immunoSEQ multiplex PCR; TCRdb's copy has only in-frame clones and leaves some out. This table has 68,000 or so clones, about 96% appearing once. The germline V gene has CDR1 SGHRS and CDR2 YFSETQ. V lost 5 bases and J lost 2; bases outside the gene matches: 9. CDR3 length: 16 amino acids. The chain recombines TRBV5-1 with TRBJ2-2; TRBD2 matches 7 bases. This clonotype was obtained from a young man in good health and CMV-seronegative. The source material was PBMCs. CDR3 DNA sequence: TGCGCCAGCAGTGAGACTAGCCTTGCAAACACCGGGGAGCTGTTTTTT. Translation gives CASSETSLANTGELFF.